This T cell receptor (beta chain) was identified during a study of prognosis after radiotherapy for stage I lung cancer. Study context: Stage I non-small cell lung cancer patients were enrolled from April 2018 to early 2019. Medical inoperability was the status assigned to all non-small cell lung cancer patients.

Germline loops: CDR1 SGHNT, CDR2 YYREEE (reference sequence). The V and J ends lost 3 bases and 8 bases respectively, with 16 bases between them. The CDR3 totals 14 residues. General study findings and limits: Reports indicated that TRBV and TRBJ gene usage differed between patients with and without metastases, including differences in nine V and a couple of J genes after SBRT.

Genomic DNA was the source, and TCR beta CDR3 was amplified from it by two-round multiplex PCR. First-round PCR amplification was performed with primers specific to each TRBV and TRBJ gene. Each CDR3 protein is one row after TCRdb ran MiXCR on the multiplex PCR reads. The data contain around 13,000 distinct CDR3 sequences, less than 55% of them singletons. Blood draws of roughly 5.6 milliliters of peripheral blood occurred at each of two time points. This clonotype occurred many times. Its antigen is currently unknown. The sample was PBMCs, taken before or after stereotactic body radiation therapy (not recorded which). The chain recombines TRBV5-4 with TRBJ2-3; TRBD2 is a possible D gene (5 bases). The clonotype was recovered from a donor aged 50 or older with non-small cell lung cancer. CDR3 loop: CASSSQSGRPTQYF. The CDR3 DNA is TGTGCCAGCAGCTCCCAGAGCGGAAGGCCTACGCAGTATTTT.